The rows below give T cell receptor beta chains drawn from one sample of a study of T cell responses to AZD1222 COVID-19 vaccine. Clones were sequenced by immunoSEQ multiplex PCR, and TCRdb holds only the in-frame ones, with some missing. Of approximately 89,000 clones detected, about nine tenths appear once; the ten largest clones hold around a tenth. The sample here was peripheral blood, taken 28 days after the second AZD1222 dose. These receptors came from an adult who received the AZD1222 COVID-19 vaccine. Each CDR3 is given with its conserved first and last residue. The order of the fields is clone size, V gene, D gene, J gene, CDR3 DNA, CDR3 protein. A D gene is named only where the DNA matches it firmly. Where a row states a size, it is once, few, many or the class of an expanded clone; other rows omit it.

clone size: -
V gene: TRBV7-9
D gene: TRBD2
J gene: TRBJ2-5
CDR3 DNA: TGTGCCAGCAGCCCCCCGTCGGTGTCTAGCGGGAAAGAGACCCAGTACTTC
CDR3 protein: CASSPPSVSSGKETQYF

clone size: -
V gene: TRBV6-2/TRBV6-3
D gene: -
J gene: TRBJ2-1
CDR3 DNA: TGTGCCAGCAGCTCCGGACAGCCCCAAGAATGCTTCTTC
CDR3 protein: CASSSGQPQECFF

clone size: -
V gene: TRBV5-5
D gene: -
J gene: TRBJ1-1
CDR3 DNA: TGTGCCAGCAGCTCCGCCGGGAGTTTCATGAACACTGAAGCTTTCTTT
CDR3 protein: CASSSAGSFMNTEAFF

clone size: -
V gene: TRBV15
D gene: TRBD2
J gene: TRBJ2-7
CDR3 DNA: TGTGCCACCCGAAATCGGCGGGAGAGCCACGAGCAGTACTTC
CDR3 protein: CATRNRRESHEQYF

clone size: few
V gene: TRBV9
D gene: -
J gene: TRBJ1-6
CDR3 DNA: TGTGCCAGCAGCGTACTCGAGGGTTCACCCCTCCACTTT
CDR3 protein: CASSVLEGSPLHF

clone size: -
V gene: TRBV11-3
D gene: TRBD1
J gene: TRBJ1-1
CDR3 DNA: TGTGCCAGCAGCTTGGGACAGGGCGAGAACACTGAAGCTTTCTTT
CDR3 protein: CASSLGQGENTEAFF

clone size: -
V gene: TRBV6-5
D gene: -
J gene: TRBJ1-2
CDR3 DNA: TGTGCCAGCCGGGCTCTAAACTATGGCTACACCTTC
CDR3 protein: CASRALNYGYTF

clone size: -
V gene: TRBV18
D gene: -
J gene: TRBJ1-1
CDR3 DNA: TGTGCCAGCTCACCACGGGCAGGGACCAACACTGAAGCTTTCTTT
CDR3 protein: CASSPRAGTNTEAFF

clone size: -
V gene: TRBV18
D gene: -
J gene: TRBJ1-2
CDR3 DNA: TGTGCCAGCTCACCGGACGGTGTAGCTAACTATGGCTACACCTTC
CDR3 protein: CASSPDGVANYGYTF

clone size: -
V gene: TRBV5-1
D gene: -
J gene: TRBJ1-1
CDR3 DNA: TGCGCCAGCAGCCGTAAATCTGGGACGGACACTGAAGCTTTCTTT
CDR3 protein: CASSRKSGTDTEAFF

clone size: -
V gene: TRBV28
D gene: -
J gene: TRBJ1-4
CDR3 DNA: TGTGCCAGCAGTTTCCTGGGCCTCACTAATGAAAAACTGTTTTTT
CDR3 protein: CASSFLGLTNEKLFF

clone size: -
V gene: TRBV9
D gene: -
J gene: TRBJ2-1
CDR3 DNA: TGTGCCAGCAGCGTGCCCTCGACTGGCAGCTCCTACAATGAGCAGTTCTTC
CDR3 protein: CASSVPSTGSSYNEQFF

clone size: -
V gene: TRBV18
D gene: -
J gene: TRBJ1-3
CDR3 DNA: TGTGCCAGCTCACCGCTCGACCAGGCTTCGTACAACACCATATATTTT
CDR3 protein: CASSPLDQASYNTIYF

clone size: -
V gene: TRBV18
D gene: -
J gene: TRBJ1-6
CDR3 DNA: TGTGCCAGCTCACCAACGGATGGCTATTCACCCCTCCACTTT
CDR3 protein: CASSPTDGYSPLHF

clone size: -
V gene: TRBV11-3
D gene: TRBD2
J gene: TRBJ2-2
CDR3 DNA: TGTGCCAGCAGCTTAGAACCGGAGCGGGGGGGCACCGGGGAGCTGTTTTTT
CDR3 protein: CASSLEPERGGTGELFF

clone size: few
V gene: TRBV15
D gene: -
J gene: TRBJ2-5
CDR3 DNA: TGTGCCACCTGGAGGCGTGGAGGGGAGACCCAGTACTTC
CDR3 protein: CATWRRGGETQYF

clone size: -
V gene: TRBV28
D gene: -
J gene: TRBJ1-1
CDR3 DNA: TGTGCCAGCAGTTTGATCGAAGGTACTGAAGCTTTCTTT
CDR3 protein: CASSLIEGTEAFF

clone size: -
V gene: TRBV4-2
D gene: -
J gene: TRBJ1-3
CDR3 DNA: TGTGCCAGCAGCCCAGGACTGAACTCTGGAAACACCATATATTTT
CDR3 protein: CASSPGLNSGNTIYF

clone size: once
V gene: TRBV9
D gene: TRBD2
J gene: TRBJ2-5
CDR3 DNA: TGTGCCAGCAGCGTATACCTAGCGGGAGGGCCGGAGACCCAGTACTTC
CDR3 protein: CASSVYLAGGPETQYF

clone size: -
V gene: TRBV5-1
D gene: -
J gene: TRBJ1-1
CDR3 DNA: TGCGCCAGCAGCTTTCACCGGGGCGCAAACACTGAAGCTTTCTTT
CDR3 protein: CASSFHRGANTEAFF

clone size: -
V gene: TRBV6-5
D gene: -
J gene: TRBJ1-1
CDR3 DNA: TGTGCCAGCAGTTTGCGCAGGGGGAACACTGAAGCTTTCTTT
CDR3 protein: CASSLRRGNTEAFF

clone size: -
V gene: TRBV7-3
D gene: TRBD1
J gene: TRBJ1-6
CDR3 DNA: TGTGCCAGCAGCTTAAGGGACAGTAATTCACCCCTCCACTTT
CDR3 protein: CASSLRDSNSPLHF

clone size: -
V gene: TRBV11-2
D gene: TRBD1
J gene: TRBJ1-6
CDR3 DNA: TGTGCCAGCAGCTTAGCCCCTAGGGGGCTTAGTTCACCCCTCCACTTT
CDR3 protein: CASSLAPRGLSSPLHF

clone size: -
V gene: TRBV7-9
D gene: -
J gene: TRBJ1-2
CDR3 DNA: TGTGCCAGCAGCTTAACAGGGAGCGGCCCCTATGGCTACACCTTC
CDR3 protein: CASSLTGSGPYGYTF

clone size: -
V gene: TRBV5-4
D gene: -
J gene: TRBJ1-1
CDR3 DNA: TGTGCCAGCAGCTTGCGGACGGAGGGGAACACTGAAGCTTTCTTT
CDR3 protein: CASSLRTEGNTEAFF

clone size: -
V gene: TRBV5-1
D gene: -
J gene: TRBJ1-1
CDR3 DNA: TGCGCCAGCAGCCCGGAGGGAAGGGCAGAAGCTTTCTTT
CDR3 protein: CASSPEGRAEAFF

clone size: -
V gene: TRBV30
D gene: -
J gene: TRBJ1-4
CDR3 DNA: TGTGCCTGGACCCGGGACACGGGACGGGGTGAAAAACTGTTTTTT
CDR3 protein: CAWTRDTGRGEKLFF

clone size: -
V gene: TRBV7-3
D gene: -
J gene: TRBJ1-1
CDR3 DNA: TGTGCCAGCAGCTTAGATCTGAACACTGAAGCTTTCTTT
CDR3 protein: CASSLDLNTEAFF

clone size: -
V gene: TRBV12-3/TRBV12-4
D gene: -
J gene: TRBJ2-3
CDR3 DNA: TGTGCCAGCAGTCTCACACCCCGTTTGGCGCAGTATTTT
CDR3 protein: CASSLTPRLAQYF

clone size: -
V gene: TRBV7-8
D gene: -
J gene: TRBJ1-5
CDR3 DNA: TGTGCCAGCAGTCTCGAAGGACTGATCAATCAGCCCCAGCATTTT
CDR3 protein: CASSLEGLINQPQHF

clone size: -
V gene: TRBV28
D gene: -
J gene: TRBJ1-3
CDR3 DNA: TGTGCCAGCTCCCTACCACAGGGCGGAAACACCATATATTTT
CDR3 protein: CASSLPQGGNTIYF

clone size: -
V gene: TRBV14
D gene: -
J gene: TRBJ2-7
CDR3 DNA: TGTGCCAGCAGGAGAGATCTTGTGCACGAGCAGTACTTC
CDR3 protein: CASRRDLVHEQYF

clone size: -
V gene: TRBV9
D gene: -
J gene: TRBJ2-3
CDR3 DNA: TGTGCCAGCAGCGAAGGGGGAGCGCAGTATTTT
CDR3 protein: CASSEGGAQYF

clone size: -
V gene: TRBV30
D gene: -
J gene: TRBJ2-5
CDR3 DNA: TGTGCCTGGAGTGTAGGAGGAGGGACCCAGTACTTC
CDR3 protein: CAWSVGGGTQYF

clone size: -
V gene: TRBV10-1
D gene: -
J gene: TRBJ2-1
CDR3 DNA: TGCGCCAGCAGTGATGGGGGCCCCTACAATGAGCAGTTCTTC
CDR3 protein: CASSDGGPYNEQFF

clone size: few
V gene: TRBV15
D gene: -
J gene: TRBJ1-1
CDR3 DNA: TGTGCCACCAGCAGAGATACAGGGTGGGGCACTGAAGCTTTCTTT
CDR3 protein: CATSRDTGWGTEAFF

clone size: -
V gene: TRBV10-1
D gene: -
J gene: TRBJ2-1
CDR3 DNA: TGCGCCAGCAGTGCAGGGAGCGCCTACAATGAGCAGTTCTTC
CDR3 protein: CASSAGSAYNEQFF

clone size: -
V gene: TRBV18
D gene: -
J gene: TRBJ2-7
CDR3 DNA: TGTGCCAGCTCACCACGCCTCGTCCGTATAGGGAACGAGCAGTACTTC
CDR3 protein: CASSPRLVRIGNEQYF

clone size: -
V gene: TRBV28
D gene: TRBD1
J gene: TRBJ1-2
CDR3 DNA: TGTGCCAGCAGTTTATGGGGCCAAGGGACAGCGGAAGATGGCTACACCTTC
CDR3 protein: CASSLWGQGTAEDGYTF

clone size: -
V gene: TRBV7-8
D gene: TRBD1
J gene: TRBJ1-1
CDR3 DNA: TGTGCCAGCAGCCGTAGGACAGGGGGGGCGGACACTGAAGCTTTCTTT
CDR3 protein: CASSRRTGGADTEAFF

clone size: -
V gene: TRBV5-1
D gene: TRBD2
J gene: TRBJ2-5
CDR3 DNA: TGCGCCAGCAGCGTAATGCCGGGACTAGCGGGTGAGACCCAGTACTTC
CDR3 protein: CASSVMPGLAGETQYF

clone size: -
V gene: TRBV6-5
D gene: -
J gene: TRBJ2-2
CDR3 DNA: TGTGCCAGCAGTTACGGGACAACCACCGGGGAGCTGTTTTTT
CDR3 protein: CASSYGTTTGELFF

clone size: -
V gene: TRBV10-3
D gene: -
J gene: TRBJ2-7
CDR3 DNA: TGTGCCATCAGTGGGGGGACACAGGACGAGCAGTACTTC
CDR3 protein: CAISGGTQDEQYF

clone size: many
V gene: TRBV24-1
D gene: TRBD1
J gene: TRBJ2-7
CDR3 DNA: TGTGCCACCAGTGATCCCGGGACAGGGTCCTACGAGCAGTACTTC
CDR3 protein: CATSDPGTGSYEQYF

clone size: -
V gene: TRBV11-2
D gene: TRBD2
J gene: TRBJ2-2
CDR3 DNA: TGTGCCAGCAGCTTATCAGGCGGGGGGACCTCTGGGGAGCTGTTTTTT
CDR3 protein: CASSLSGGGTSGELFF

clone size: -
V gene: TRBV24-1
D gene: TRBD1
J gene: TRBJ2-1
CDR3 DNA: TGTGCCACCAGTGACCCGGGACAGGGGTCCTTCAATGAGCAGTTCTTC
CDR3 protein: CATSDPGQGSFNEQFF

clone size: -
V gene: TRBV12-3/TRBV12-4
D gene: -
J gene: TRBJ2-5
CDR3 DNA: TGTGCCAGCCTTGACACAAGCCAAGAGACCCAGTACTTC
CDR3 protein: CASLDTSQETQYF

clone size: -
V gene: TRBV4-1
D gene: TRBD1
J gene: TRBJ1-3
CDR3 DNA: TGCGCCAGCAGCCAAGATGACAGGGGAAGAAACACCATATATTTT
CDR3 protein: CASSQDDRGRNTIYF

clone size: -
V gene: TRBV19
D gene: -
J gene: TRBJ2-1
CDR3 DNA: TGTGCCAGTAGCAGGGACGGAGGGGTGGATGAGCAGTTCTTC
CDR3 protein: CASSRDGGVDEQFF

clone size: -
V gene: TRBV9
D gene: TRBD1
J gene: TRBJ1-1
CDR3 DNA: TGTGCCAGCAGCATCGACAGGGAAATGAACACTGAAGCTTTCTTT
CDR3 protein: CASSIDREMNTEAFF

clone size: -
V gene: TRBV20-1
D gene: -
J gene: TRBJ1-1
CDR3 DNA: TGCAGTGCTAGAGATGGGAGGGAAGCTTTCTTT
CDR3 protein: CSARDGREAFF